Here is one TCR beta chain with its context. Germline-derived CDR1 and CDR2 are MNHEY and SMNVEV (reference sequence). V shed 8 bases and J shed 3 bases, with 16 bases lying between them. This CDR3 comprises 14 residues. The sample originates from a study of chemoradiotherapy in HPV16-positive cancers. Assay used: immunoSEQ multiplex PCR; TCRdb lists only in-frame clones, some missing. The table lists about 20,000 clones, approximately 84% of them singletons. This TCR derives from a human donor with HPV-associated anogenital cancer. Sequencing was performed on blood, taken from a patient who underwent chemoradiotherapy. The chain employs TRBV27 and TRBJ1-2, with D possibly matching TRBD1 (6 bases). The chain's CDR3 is CASHKQGYDYGYTF. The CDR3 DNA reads TGTGCCAGCCATAAACAGGGTTATGACTATGGCTACACCTTC.